These 25 T cell receptor beta chains were sequenced from one sample in a study of CD8 T cells in ankylosing spondylitis. Each CDR3 protein gets one entry after TCRdb re-called the 5' RACE reads with MiXCR. The top ten clones hold 2.5% to 3% of a sample with about 35,000 distinct CDR3 sequences, 3% to 3.5% of them seen once. Sequencing input: blood, either unsorted or a sorted T cell fraction (not recorded which). The source of these receptors is a male donor with ankylosing spondylitis or in good health (not recorded which).

This clonotype was recorded at least ten times. CDR3 nucleotide sequence: TGTGCCAGCAGCGCAAGCTTACAGGGTCCCTATGGCTACACCTTC. Translating it yields CASSASLQGPYGYTF. This rearrangement joins TRBV9 to TRBJ1-2, with D possibly matching TRBD1 (6 bases). The V and J ends lost 3 bases and 4 bases respectively, with 16 bases between them. The CDR3 extends over 15 amino acids. The germline gives CDR1 SGDLS, CDR2 YYNGEE.

This clonotype was seen many times. The chain couples TRBV9 to TRBJ2-1, with 7 bases aligning to TRBD1. The V gene end was trimmed by 3 bases and the J gene end by 5 bases; junction bases not matched to a gene: 2. The CDR3 has 13 residues. CDR1 and CDR2 from the germline V gene are SGDLS and YYNGEE. Written as DNA, the CDR3 is TGTGCCAGCAGCGGACAGGGTCACAATGAGCAGTTCTTC. Its translation: CASSGQGHNEQFF.

At least ten counts were recorded for this clonotype. The rearrangement uses TRBV9 and TRBJ2-5; D call uncertain. The V end was cut by 0 bases, the J end by 4 bases, with 4 bases between. Germline CDR1 reads SGDLS; CDR2 reads YYNGEE. CDR3 size: 12 residues. CDR3 DNA sequence: TGTGCCAGCAGCGTAGACTTAGAGACCCAGTACTTC. Translated, it gives CASSVDLETQYF.

This clonotype has at least ten counts. V and J are TRBV9 and TRBJ2-3, with D possibly being TRBD2 (7 bases). Per the germline V gene, CDR1 is SGDLS and CDR2 is YYNGEE. CDR3 size: 15 residues. The germline V and J ends were trimmed by 0 bases and 10 bases, with 18 bases remaining between them. The CDR3 sequence is CASSVVGGGPYAQYF. For the CDR3, the DNA is TGTGCCAGCAGCGTAGTTGGCGGGGGCCCCTATGCGCAGTATTTT.

This clonotype was detected many times. The chain combines TRBV9 with TRBJ1-2, with a weak D call TRBD1 (5 bases). The CDR3 is 15 amino acids. V lost 0 bases, J lost 2 bases, and 11 bases lay in between. The germline gives CDR1 SGDLS, CDR2 YYNGEE. CDR3 residues: CASSVEQGANYGYTF. The DNA of the CDR3 is TGTGCCAGCAGCGTAGAGCAGGGCGCAAACTATGGCTACACCTTC.

This clonotype was recorded at least ten times. This rearrangement joins TRBV9 to TRBJ2-2; 7 bases fit TRBD1. CDR3 length: 15 residues. Trimming took 4 bases from V and 5 from J; bases not matched to a gene: 8. The germline gives CDR1 SGDLS, CDR2 YYNGEE. CDR3 in amino acids: CASSTRQGTTGELFF. In DNA, the CDR3 is TGTGCCAGCAGCACCCGACAGGGAACTACCGGGGAGCTGTTTTTT. Full variable domain (missing parts from reference TRBV9 and TRBJ2-2): DSGVTQTPKHLITATGQRVTLRCSPRSGDLSVYWYQQSLDQGLQFLIQYYNGEERAKGNILERFSAQQFPDLHSELNLSSLELGDSALYFCASSTRQGTTGELFFGEGSRLTVL.

Ten or more counts support this clonotype. This chain connects TRBV9 to TRBJ1-1; D remains ambiguous. The CDR3 consists of 12 residues. V was shortened by 3 bases and J by 11 bases, with 14 bases between the two germline ends. Germline lookup yields CDR1 SGDLS and CDR2 YYNGEE. CDR3 DNA sequence: TGTGCCAGCAGCGCGGCGGTCGGTGGGGCTTTCTTT. Translation: CASSAAVGGAFF. Full variable domain (remainder filled in from reference TRBV9 and TRBJ1-1): DSGVTQTPKHLITATGQRVTLRCSPRSGDLSVYWYQQSLDQGLQFLIQYYNGEERAKGNILERFSAQQFPDLHSELNLSSLELGDSALYFCASSAAVGGAFFGQGTRLTVV.

This clonotype was counted at least ten times. The chain recombines TRBV9 with TRBJ2-1; maybe TRBD1 (5 bases). Germline CDR1 is SGDLS and CDR2 is YYNGEE. The germline V and J ends were trimmed by 0 bases and 3 bases, with 16 bases remaining between them. CDR3 length: 17 amino acids. CDR3 region: CASSVAAGWGLYNEQFF. Written as DNA, the CDR3 is TGTGCCAGCAGCGTAGCCGCAGGATGGGGCCTCTACAATGAGCAGTTCTTC.

This clonotype occurred many times. This chain connects TRBV9 to TRBJ1-5; D unclear. The CDR3 covers 13 residues. CDR1 and CDR2 from the germline V gene are SGDLS and YYNGEE. The V end lost 4 bases, the J end lost 3 bases, and 8 bases lay between the germline ends. In DNA form, the CDR3 reads TGTGCCAGCAGCAAAGATCTCAATCAGCCCCAGCATTTT. Residues: CASSKDLNQPQHF.

This clonotype has ten or more counts. In DNA form, the CDR3 reads TGTGCCAGCAGCGTAGCGGCGGGGGGGCCACAAGAGACCCAGTACTTC. Its protein product is CASSVAAGGPQETQYF. This chain connects TRBV9 to TRBJ2-5, with TRBD2 identical over 9 bases. The J segment lost 2 bases and the V segment lost 0 bases, leaving 5 bases of the junction unmatched. This CDR3 region has 16 residues. In germline, CDR1 is SGDLS, CDR2 YYNGEE. Complete variable domain (other parts from reference TRBV9 and TRBJ2-5): DSGVTQTPKHLITATGQRVTLRCSPRSGDLSVYWYQQSLDQGLQFLIQYYNGEERAKGNILERFSAQQFPDLHSELNLSSLELGDSALYFCASSVAAGGPQETQYFGPGTRLLVL.

The genes are TRBV9 and TRBJ2-5; unclear D gene. This CDR3 is built from 13 residues. Germline CDR1 SGDLS, CDR2 YYNGEE. The germline V and J ends were trimmed by 3 bases and 6 bases, with 12 bases remaining between them. This chain's CDR3 is CASSALPMKTQYF. CDR3 DNA sequence: TGTGCCAGCAGCGCCCTCCCGATGAAGACCCAGTACTTC.

This clonotype occurred many times. The chain joins TRBV9 to TRBJ2-2; no definite D call. The germline gives CDR1 SGDLS, CDR2 YYNGEE. The CDR3 spans 15 residues. Trimming pared 0 bases from V and 2 bases from J, leaving 8 bases between. CDR3 region: CASSVGADNTGELFF. Here the CDR3 DNA reads TGTGCCAGCAGCGTAGGGGCAGATAACACCGGGGAGCTGTTTTTT.

This clonotype came up many times. This chain joins TRBV9 and TRBJ2-5; D ambiguous. CDR1 is SGDLS and CDR2 is YYNGEE in the germline V gene. Between the trimmed V and J ends, which lost 3 bases and 3 bases, there was a span of 12 bases. The CDR3 sequence is 14 residues long. CDR3 sequence: CASSAGRSKETQYF. DNA for the CDR3: TGTGCCAGCAGCGCAGGACGGTCTAAAGAGACCCAGTACTTC.

This clonotype was recorded at least ten times. This chain joins TRBV9 and TRBJ1-4; 7 bases match TRBD1. V gave up 2 bases and J gave up 7 bases; unmatched junction bases: 5. CDR3 length: 14 residues. The germline V gene has CDR1 SGDLS and CDR2 YYNGEE. The CDR3 loop is CASSVTGTGEKLFF. The DNA of the CDR3 is TGTGCCAGCAGCGTGACAGGGACTGGTGAAAAACTGTTTTTT.

This clonotype was seen repeatedly, ten times or more. The chain carries TRBV9 and TRBJ2-1, with 9 bases matching TRBD1. This CDR3 is 15 amino acids long. From germline, CDR1 is SGDLS and CDR2 YYNGEE. The J segment lost 6 bases and the V segment lost 4 bases, leaving 8 bases of the junction unmatched. CDR3 region: CASSKGQGLINEQFF. The CDR3, as DNA: TGTGCCAGCAGCAAGGGACAGGGTTTAATCAATGAGCAGTTCTTC.

Comment on this clonotype: Being one base from a much bigger clone, this may be a read error. The V call is TRBV9, the J call TRBJ2-1, with 7 bases aligning to TRBD1. The CDR3 has 14 amino acids. Germline V gives CDR1 SGDLS, CDR2 YYNGEE. The CDR3 spells CASSPGQTYNDQFF. CDR3 sequence (DNA): TGTGCCAGCAGCCCGGGACAGACCTACAATGACCAGTTCTTC.

This clonotype occurred many times. The rearrangement joins TRBV21-1 to TRBJ2-2. TRBV21-1 counts as a pseudogene. The CDR3 contains 12 residues. Here the CDR3 reads CASSPNTGELFF. As DNA, the CDR3 is TGTGCCAGCAGCCCGAACACCGGGGAGCTGTTTTTT.

This clonotype was seen many times. V is TRBV9 and J is TRBJ2-3; 9 nucleotides align to TRBD2. The V and J ends lost 4 bases and 6 bases, in that order; junction bases with no gene match: 6. Germline V CDR1 and CDR2: SGDLS, YYNGEE. The CDR3 is 14 residues long. The CDR3 reads CASSPLGLADTQYF. The DNA of the CDR3 is TGTGCCAGCAGCCCACTAGGACTAGCGGATACGCAGTATTTT.

This clonotype was counted ten times or more. This chain uses TRBV9 with TRBJ2-3; 11 bases are shared with TRBD2. V lost 0 bases to trimming and J lost 4 bases; unmatched junction nucleotides: 7. There are 17 residues in the CDR3. Germline values: CDR1 SGDLS, CDR2 YYNGEE. The CDR3 DNA follows: TGTGCCAGCAGCGTAGACCCTAGCGGGAGGATCGCAGATACGCAGTATTTT. Its protein product is CASSVDPSGRIADTQYF.

There are many counts of this clonotype. This chain links TRBV9 with TRBJ2-1; 11 nucleotides match TRBD2. The CDR3 is made up of 16 amino acids. The ends lost 4 bases at V and 5 bases at J; junction bases unmatched: 8. Germline lookup yields CDR1 SGDLS and CDR2 YYNGEE. CDR3: CASSILLAGGNNEQFF. Here the CDR3 DNA reads TGTGCCAGCAGCATACTTCTAGCGGGAGGAAACAATGAGCAGTTCTTC.

This clonotype was seen ten or more times. This chain uses TRBV9 with TRBJ1-4; 8 nucleotides line up with TRBD1. The CDR3 has 15 amino acids. The V gene's germline CDR1 is SGDLS and CDR2 YYNGEE. After removal of 4 bases from V and 7 bases from J, the junction contained 9 bases not matched to a gene. Written as DNA, the CDR3 is TGTGCCAGCAGCACAGGGGGGGCTGGGGGTGAAAAACTGTTTTTT. Its translation is CASSTGGAGGEKLFF.

This clonotype was recorded many times. The chain has TRBV9 and TRBJ2-2; the D is unclear. This CDR3 has 16 residues. Germline V gives CDR1 SGDLS, CDR2 YYNGEE. Trimming left V 3 bases short and J 4 bases short, with 16 bases between. This CDR3 reads CASSDKSSGITGELFF. CDR3 DNA: TGTGCCAGCAGCGACAAGAGCTCAGGAATCACCGGGGAGCTGTTTTTT.

This clonotype was seen many times. This sequence joins TRBV9 and TRBJ1-2, with D possibly being TRBD1 (6 bases). This CDR3 has 16 amino acids. V was clipped by 4 bases and J by 2 bases, with 18 bases between them. The germline V gene encodes CDR1 SGDLS and CDR2 YYNGEE. CDR3 in DNA: TGTGCCAGCAGCTCAGGACAGATCGTTCGAAACTATGGCTACACCTTC. Amino acid sequence: CASSSGQIVRNYGYTF.

This clonotype was detected ten times or more. This rearrangement joins TRBV9 to TRBJ2-2; 8 bases are a match to TRBD1. There are 17 residues in the CDR3. After removal of 0 bases from V and 2 bases from J, the junction contained 6 bases not matched to a gene. Germline CDR1 reads SGDLS; CDR2 reads YYNGEE. CDR3 bases: TGTGCCAGCAGCGTAGGAGACAGGGGCGTTAACACCGGGGAGCTGTTTTTT. Its translation is CASSVGDRGVNTGELFF.

This chain uses TRBV9 with TRBJ2-1; a possible D gene is TRBD2 (5 bases). Deletions cut 3 bases from V and 2 bases from J, with 15 bases between. The germline V gene encodes CDR1 SGDLS and CDR2 YYNGEE. There are 16 residues in the CDR3. The CDR3 loop reads CASSAGAGSPYNEQFF. The CDR3, as DNA: TGTGCCAGCAGCGCCGGAGCTGGGAGCCCCTACAATGAGCAGTTCTTC.